These 19 T cell receptor beta chains share one sample of origin, sequenced in a study of T-cell reconstitution after alpha-beta-depleted transplantation in children. Unique molecular identifiers were used in preparing the TCRbeta library. TCRdb passed the PCR reads through MiXCR, listing each CDR3 protein once. The sample lists about a million distinct CDR3 sequences, 25% to 35% seen once, with about 28% in the top ten. The input for sequencing was PBMCs, mostly from graft donor cells, taken 360 days after TCRalphabeta/CD19-depleted stem cell transplant. The receptor source for this set is a boy under two years old who had a stem cell transplant for SCID, so the T cells may come from the graft donor.

The chain combines TRBV28 with TRBJ2-3; 8 bases fit TRBD1. CDR1 and CDR2 from the germline V gene are MDHEN and SYDVKM. CDR3 length equals 15 residues. The V segment lost 4 bases and the J segment 4 bases; nucleotides outside the gene matches: 7. This CDR3 reads CASSSYRGWSDTQYF. CDR3 in DNA: TGTGCCAGCAGTTCTTACAGGGGGTGGTCAGATACGCAGTATTTT. Complete variable domain (other parts from reference TRBV28 and TRBJ2-3): DVKVTQSSRYLVKRTGEKVFLECVQDMDHENMFWYRQDPGLGLRLIYFSYDVKMKEKGDIPEGYSVSREKKERFSLILESASTNQTSMYLCASSSYRGWSDTQYFGPGTRLTVL.

The chain is built from TRBV28 and TRBJ2-2; 9 nucleotides align to TRBD2. Germline CDR1 reads MDHEN; CDR2 reads SYDVKM. The trim removed 3 bases at V and 4 bases at J, leaving 9 bases unmatched. The CDR3 runs to 17 residues. In nucleotides, the CDR3 is TGTGCCAGCAGTTTTTTCGGCGGGGGGGCGGTCACCGGGGAGCTGTTTTTT. Encoded protein: CASSFFGGGAVTGELFF.

The chain carries TRBV5-8 and TRBJ1-1; D ambiguous. There are 10 residues in the CDR3. Trimming pared 3 bases from V and 10 bases from J, leaving 7 bases between. CDR1 and CDR2 (germline): SGHTS, YDEGEE. The DNA of the CDR3 is TGTGCCAGCAGCTCCCCCGGAGCTTTCTTT. It codes for CASSSPGAFF.

This clonotype was recorded a few times. The CDR3 DNA is TGCAGTGGGGGGTGGGAGGACCCCTACGAGCAGTACTTC. Translated, it gives CSGGWEDPYEQYF. This chain joins TRBV20-1 and TRBJ2-7, with D maybe TRBD2 (6 bases). This CDR3 has 13 amino acids. Germline values: CDR1 DFQATT, CDR2 SNEGSKA (reference sequence). Trimming shortened V by 7 bases and J by 2 bases, and 15 bases separated the two germline ends.

CDR3: CASRLAELYNEQFF. The CDR3 nucleotides read TGCGCCAGTAGACTAGCGGAGCTCTACAATGAGCAGTTCTTC. The chain links TRBV5-1 to TRBJ2-1; the match to TRBD2 covers 9 bases. Per germline, CDR1 SGHRS and CDR2 YFSETQ. V shed 8 bases, J shed 3 bases, and the junction held 6 bases outside the gene matches. This CDR3 has 14 amino acids.

V is TRBV4-1 and J is TRBJ1-5; possible D gene TRBD1, 6 bases. Looked up from germline, CDR1 is MGHRA and CDR2 is YSYEKL. The CDR3 consists of 17 residues. Trimming pared 0 bases from V and 4 bases from J, leaving 16 bases between. The CDR3 sequence: CASSQEGGTPTNQPQHF. In nucleotides, the CDR3 is TGCGCCAGCAGCCAAGAAGGTGGGACACCGACTAATCAGCCCCAGCATTTT.

In this sample, this clonotype turned up many times. CDR3 protein: CASGDRGNQPQHF. CDR3 sequence (DNA): TGTGCCAGCGGGGACAGGGGTAATCAGCCCCAGCATTTT. The V and J genes are TRBV6-2 or TRBV6-3 and TRBJ1-5; TRBD1 agrees at 10 bases. Germline values: CDR1 MNHEY, CDR2 SVGEGT. V was pared by 8 bases and J by 4 bases, with 2 bases of the junction left unmatched. CDR3 length equals 13 residues.

The V call is TRBV6-5, the J call TRBJ2-7; 7 bases agree with TRBD1. Germline values: CDR1 MNHEY, CDR2 SVGAGI. The J segment lost 3 bases and the V segment lost 3 bases, leaving 5 bases of the junction unmatched. CDR3 length: 14 residues. The CDR3 DNA sequence: TGTGCCAGCAGTTATGGTTCAGGGGGCTACGAGCAGTACTTC. This codes for CASSYGSGGYEQYF.

This clonotype was seen only a few times. CDR3 region: CSVDLNYGYTF. CDR3 in DNA: TGCAGTGTTGACCTTAACTATGGCTACACCTTC. The rearrangement joins TRBV20-1 to TRBJ1-2, with D uncertain. Between the trimmed V and J ends, which lost 7 bases and 1 base, there was a span of 7 bases. In germline, CDR1 is DFQATT, CDR2 SNEGSKA (reference sequence). The CDR3 contains 11 residues.

This rearrangement joins TRBV20-1 to TRBJ2-7; D not resolved. CDR1 and CDR2 from the germline V gene are DFQATT and SNEGSKA (reference sequence). The CDR3 loop spans 15 amino acids. Trimming took off 1 base at V and 4 bases at J, with 17 bases between the two ends. The CDR3 protein is CSARVPKGSLYEQYF. The CDR3 coding sequence is TGCAGTGCTAGAGTCCCGAAGGGTAGCCTTTACGAGCAGTACTTC.

V is TRBV29-1 and J is TRBJ1-2; TRBD1 agrees at 7 bases. Germline V gene lookup returns CDR1 SQVTM and CDR2 ANQGSEA. There are 13 residues in the CDR3. With 2 bases clipped from V and 4 bases from J, the junction kept 4 bases outside the gene matches. DNA for the CDR3: TGCAGCGTTGAACAGGGGGGTCTCTATGGCTACACCTTC. Protein: CSVEQGGLYGYTF.

This chain uses TRBV5-1 with TRBJ2-1; TRBD2 agrees at 8 bases. Trimming cost V 1 base and J 0 bases; bases outside gene matches: 12. The CDR3 has 19 amino acids. Germline V gene sequence: CDR1 SGHRS, CDR2 YFSETQ. The CDR3 DNA reads as TGCGCCAGCAGCTTGCCCTCCGAGGGCGGGGGGTACTCCTACAATGAGCAGTTCTTC. Translated: CASSLPSEGGGYSYNEQFF.

The chain has TRBV6-1 and TRBJ1-1; D unclear. V was clipped by 6 bases and J by 1 base, with 9 bases between them. CDR1 and CDR2 from the germline V gene are MNHNS and SASEGT. The CDR3 loop spans 13 amino acids. CDR3 loop: CASSPAENTEAFF. The CDR3 bases are TGTGCCAGCAGCCCCGCGGAGAACACTGAAGCTTTCTTT.

At least ten counts were recorded for this clonotype. This chain links TRBV20-1 with TRBJ1-1, with a tentative D call TRBD1 (5 bases). The V gene lost 0 bases and the J gene lost 0 bases, with 14 bases spanning the gap. This CDR3 is built from 16 residues. Germline V gives CDR1 DFQATT, CDR2 SNEGSKA (reference sequence). CDR3 residues: CSAREGWAGMNTEAFF. For the CDR3, the DNA is TGCAGTGCTAGAGAGGGGTGGGCAGGGATGAACACTGAAGCTTTCTTT.

The chain uses TRBV20-1 and TRBJ2-7; weak D call: TRBD1 (5 bases). The CDR3 has 13 amino acids. V was trimmed by 6 bases and J by 4 bases, leaving 16 bases between them. Germline lookup yields CDR1 DFQATT and CDR2 SNEGSKA (reference sequence). The CDR3, as DNA: TGCAGTGCCGTAGCCTTCGACAGTTACGAGCAGTACTTC. As protein: CSAVAFDSYEQYF.

The chain employs TRBV12-3 or TRBV12-4 and TRBJ2-1, with TRBD2 identical over 10 bases. The CDR3 extends over 15 amino acids. J lost 4 bases, V lost 6 bases, and 6 bases had no gene match. In DNA, the CDR3 is TGTGCCAGCAGGCCGGCTAGCGGGGGTTACAATGAGCAGTTCTTC. Its protein is CASRPASGGYNEQFF.

The chain links TRBV7-2 to TRBJ2-7; D may be TRBD1 (8 bases). Trimming took off 0 bases at V and 7 bases at J, with 22 bases between the two ends. Germline V gene sequence: CDR1 SGHTA, CDR2 FQGNSA. The CDR3 spans 17 residues. In DNA form, the CDR3 reads TGTGCCAGCAGCTTAGCGCCGGGGGGCAGGGGGCTGGGAGAGCAGTACTTC. As protein: CASSLAPGGRGLGEQYF. The full variable domain, rest sourced from reference TRBV7-2 and TRBJ2-7, is GAGVSQSPSNKVTEKGKDVELRCDPISGHTALYWYRQSLGQGLEFLIYFQGNSAPDKSGLPSDRFSAERTGGSVSTLTIQRTQQEDSAVYLCASSLAPGGRGLGEQYFGPGTRLTVT.

The chain couples TRBV5-1 to TRBJ2-1; D may be TRBD2 (5 bases). V lost 1 base and J lost 7, with 12 bases in between. The CDR3 has 14 amino acids. Germline loops: CDR1 SGHRS, CDR2 YFSETQ. CDR3 amino acids: CASSLPAGGNEQFF. As DNA, the CDR3 is TGCGCCAGCAGCTTGCCCGCAGGAGGTAATGAGCAGTTCTTC.

The J gene is TRBJ1-2, the V gene TRBV5-1; 7 bases agree with TRBD1. The CDR3 extends over 16 amino acids. Germline CDR1 is SGHRS and CDR2 is YFSETQ. The V segment lost 4 bases and the J segment 3 bases; nucleotides outside the gene matches: 12. The CDR3 region has the DNA TGCGCCAGCAGCGGAGGTCCGGACAGGAGATACTATGGCTACACCTTC. Protein: CASSGGPDRRYYGYTF. The entire variable domain, with the rest obtained from reference TRBV5-1 and TRBJ1-2, is as follows: KAGVTQTPRYLIKTRGQQVTLSCSPISGHRSVSWYQQTPGQGLQFLFEYFSETQRNKGNFPGRFSGRQFSNSRSEMNVSTLELGDSALYLCASSGGPDRRYYGYTFGSGTRLTVV.